This TCR beta chain was recorded in a study of T cells in narcolepsy. Study outcomes and limitations: HCRT-specific and TRIB2-specific autoreactive clonotypes appeared among same-patient CSF and blood CD4+ clonotypes.

With 6 bases removed from V and 4 bases from J, the gap between germline ends came to 22 bases. Looked up from germline, CDR1 is ENHRY and CDR2 is SYGVKD. CDR3 size: 17 residues. This clone has only one observation. Its specificity is unknown. The same CDR3 is also encoded by other DNA sequences in this sample. Profiled with immunoSEQ multiplex PCR; TCRdb holds only in-frame clones, not every one. Counted here are 25,000 to 30,000 clones, about 80% occurring once; the ten biggest clones make up more than 0.9%. The clonotype originates from a human donor with narcolepsy. The V gene is TRBV10-3, the J gene TRBJ1-5, with a tentative D call TRBD1 (5 bases). What was sequenced was CD45RA- memory CD4+ T cells from PBMCs. This CDR3 reads CAISQDLPGTGNQPQHF. The CDR3 DNA reads as TGTGCCATCAGCCAGGACCTTCCCGGGACGGGAAATCAGCCCCAGCATTTT.